This passage covers 29 T cell receptor beta chains from one sample sequenced in a study of shared clonotypes between healthy human individuals. The protocol was immunoSEQ multiplex PCR, while the TCRdb copy is restricted to in-frame clones and leaves out a portion. The table lists about 2.4 million clones, over 85% of them singletons. The source material was naive CD4+ T cells from PBMCs. Subset given: CD45RA+ positively selected. The receptors were sampled from a man in his late teens or twenties in good health. Some clones in this sample may be carry-over from other donors' samples.

For this clone: The sample has other DNA sequences that encode this CDR3 too. V and J are TRBV6-1 and TRBJ2-7; D is perhaps TRBD1 or TRBD2 (6 bases each). The V and J ends lost 6 bases and 0 bases respectively, with 12 bases between them. This CDR3 has 14 residues. CDR1 and CDR2 (germline): MNHNS, SASEGT. The chain's CDR3 is CASREGGSSYEQYF. CDR3 bases: TGTGCCAGCAGGGAGGGGGGAAGCTCCTACGAGCAGTACTTC.

The table lists this clone with a count of one. The same CDR3 also results from other DNA sequences found in this sample. The chain is built from TRBV5-6 and TRBJ2-7; 8 positions match TRBD1. Germline V gives CDR1 SGHDT, CDR2 YYEEEE. This CDR3 is built from 14 residues. Trimming at V came to 0 bases and at J to 1 base, leaving 0 bases not matched to a gene. The CDR3 loop reads CASSLGQGSYEQYF. As DNA, the CDR3 is TGTGCCAGCAGCTTGGGACAGGGGTCCTACGAGCAGTACTTC. The variable domain in full, completed from reference TRBV5-6 and TRBJ2-7, reads DAGVTQSPTHLIKTRGQQVTLRCSPKSGHDTVSWYQQALGQGPQFIFQYYEEEERQRGNFPDRFSGHQFPNYSSELNVNALLLGDSALYLCASSLGQGSYEQYFGPGTRLTVT.

The CDR3 DNA reads TGTGCCAGCAGCTTATACGCAGAAAACTATGGCTACACCTTC. Residues: CASSLYAENYGYTF. This sequence joins TRBV7-2 and TRBJ1-2, with D hard to call. Trimming left V 2 bases short and J 2 bases short, with 9 bases between. CDR1 and CDR2 (germline): SGHTA, FQGNSA. The length of the CDR3 is 14 residues.

This chain connects TRBV4-1 to TRBJ2-7; 7 nucleotides agree with TRBD1. Germline loops: CDR1 MGHRA, CDR2 YSYEKL. V trimming: 2 bases; J trimming: 4 bases; junction bases outside the gene matches: 14. The length of the CDR3 is 17 residues. In nucleotides, the CDR3 is TGCGCCAGCAGCCAACCTCAGGGAAGGGGGCTTCTTTACGAGCAGTACTTC. Translated: CASSQPQGRGLLYEQYF.

The rearrangement joins TRBV6-6 to TRBJ1-1; 9 nucleotides line up with TRBD1. V dropped 4 bases and J dropped 4; count of bases not matched to a gene: 7. CDR3 length: 15 residues. Germline loops: CDR1 MNHNY, CDR2 SVGAGI (reference sequence). The CDR3 loop reads CASSFTGQGGTEAFF. Here the CDR3 DNA reads TGTGCCAGCAGTTTCACGGGACAGGGTGGCACTGAAGCTTTCTTT.

This chain connects TRBV28 to TRBJ2-5, with TRBD2 as a possible D gene (5 bases). Between the trimmed V and J ends, which lost 4 bases and 7 bases, there was a span of 19 bases. Germline V gene lookup returns CDR1 MDHEN and CDR2 SYDVKM. This CDR3 region has 15 residues. The CDR3 is CASSSSASGWLTQYF. CDR3 DNA: TGTGCCAGCAGTTCTTCCGCCTCGGGATGGTTGACCCAGTACTTC. The full variable domain, in which reference TRBV28 and TRBJ2-5 provide the parts outside the CDR3, is DVKVTQSSRYLVKRTGEKVFLECVQDMDHENMFWYRQDPGLGLRLIYFSYDVKMKEKGDIPEGYSVSREKKERFSLILESASTNQTSMYLCASSSSASGWLTQYFGPGTRLLVL.

The CDR3 bases are TGTGCCAGCAGGACGACAGGGGGCGCGCAGACCCAGTACTTC. It encodes CASRTTGGAQTQYF. The rearrangement links TRBV28 to TRBJ2-5, with 10 bases that match TRBD1. Germline CDR1 reads MDHEN; CDR2 reads SYDVKM. The CDR3 has 14 residues. The trim removed 6 bases at V and 6 bases at J, leaving 7 bases unmatched.

The rearrangement joins TRBV28 to TRBJ2-7; 10 bases fit TRBD2. V lost 7 bases and J lost 4; bases outside the gene matches: 10. Germline V lookup: CDR1 MDHEN, CDR2 SYDVKM. CDR3 length: 15 amino acids. The CDR3 DNA is TGTGCCAGCAACTCCCCCTCTAGCGGGAGTTACGAGCAGTACTTC. Translating gives CASNSPSSGSYEQYF.

This chain links TRBV7-9 with TRBJ2-5, with D possibly matching TRBD1 (7 bases). Trimming cost V 3 bases and J 4 bases, with 15 bases left between them. Per germline, CDR1 SEHNR and CDR2 FQNEAQ (reference sequence). This CDR3 has 15 residues. CDR3 DNA sequence: TGTGCCAGCAGCTTGGGAGGACAGGCGATAGAGACCCAGTACTTC. This encodes CASSLGGQAIETQYF. The whole variable domain, remainder taken from reference TRBV7-9 and TRBJ2-5, is DTGVSQNPRHKITKRGQNVTFRCDPISEHNRLYWYRQTLGQGPEFLTYFQNEAQLEKSRLLSDRFSAERPKGSFSTLEIQRTEQGDSAMYLCASSLGGQAIETQYFGPGTRLLVL.

V usage is TRBV7-9 and J usage is TRBJ2-5, with D hard to call. Matching the DNA end better, TRBJ2-7 makes the J call doubtful. Germline V gene sequence: CDR1 SEHNR, CDR2 FQNEAQ (reference sequence). The CDR3 length is 13 residues. The CDR3 region has the DNA TGTGCCAGCAGCCCCCCCGGGTCCTACGAGCAGTACTTC. The encoded protein is CASSPPGSYEQYF.

This chain connects TRBV10-3 to TRBJ2-3; D is perhaps TRBD2 (6 bases). CDR1 is ENHRY, CDR2 SYGVKD, per germline. Trimming shortened V by 6 bases and J by 0 bases, and 7 bases separated the two germline ends. CDR3 length: 13 amino acids. The CDR3 nucleotides are TGTGCCATCAGGGACTATAGCACAGATACGCAGTATTTT. It yields the protein CAIRDYSTDTQYF.

The V call is TRBV7-8, the J call TRBJ2-2, with 11 bases identical to TRBD2. The CDR3 consists of 16 residues. Germline CDR1 reads SGHVS; CDR2 reads FQNEAQ. The V and J ends lost 5 bases and 1 base, in that order; junction bases with no gene match: 3. CDR3 bases: TGTGCCAGCAGCCTGGGACTAGCGGTGAACACCGGGGAGCTGTTTTTT. Encoded protein: CASSLGLAVNTGELFF.

The chain carries TRBV6-1 and TRBJ1-4; D may be TRBD1 (5 bases). V lost 4 bases and J 2 bases, leaving 20 bases between the germline ends. Germline values: CDR1 MNHNS, CDR2 SASEGT. The CDR3 length is 18 residues. The CDR3 reads CASSGKLINRQTNEKLFF. CDR3 DNA: TGTGCCAGCAGTGGGAAACTTATAAATAGACAGACTAATGAAAAACTGTTTTTT.

The chain couples TRBV9 to TRBJ1-1; 9 nucleotides match TRBD1. The V gene's germline CDR1 is SGDLS and CDR2 YYNGEE. The V gene end was trimmed by 4 bases and the J gene end by 7 bases; junction bases not matched to a gene: 8. This CDR3 comprises 14 residues. The chain's CDR3 is CASSRPTTGGEAFF. The CDR3 DNA is TGTGCCAGCAGCCGCCCTACGACAGGGGGTGAAGCTTTCTTT.

The V call is TRBV29-1, the J call TRBJ2-1; D possibly corresponds to TRBD2 (6 bases). CDR3 length: 14 amino acids. Trimming cost V 6 bases and J 5 bases, with 17 bases left between them. Germline-derived CDR1 and CDR2 are SQVTM and ANQGSEA. The CDR3 DNA follows: TGCAGCGTCCTTACCGGGACTGGAGACAATGAGCAGTTCTTC. Encoded protein: CSVLTGTGDNEQFF.

V is TRBV28 and J is TRBJ2-1, with TRBD2 identical over 8 bases. CDR3 length equals 18 residues. CDR1 and CDR2 (germline): MDHEN, SYDVKM. V was clipped by 6 bases and J by 0 bases; unmatched bases: 13. In DNA form, the CDR3 reads TGTGCCAGCAGAAAAGGTGGGGCGGGGGGAAGCTCCTACAATGAGCAGTTCTTC. Encoded protein: CASRKGGAGGSSYNEQFF.

The chain combines TRBV6-1 with TRBJ1-2, with D perhaps TRBD1 (6 bases). The CDR3 is 16 amino acids. CDR1 and CDR2 from the germline V gene are MNHNS and SASEGT. Trimming took off 2 bases at V and 8 bases at J, with 21 bases between the two ends. The CDR3 region is CASSEQSRDTAGGYTF. CDR3 DNA sequence: TGTGCCAGCAGTGAACAGTCCCGGGACACCGCGGGAGGCTACACCTTC.

The chain carries TRBV25-1 and TRBJ1-3, with 8 bases matching TRBD1. The germline V gene has CDR1 MGHDK and CDR2 SYGVNS. The CDR3 covers 16 residues. V lost 4 bases and J lost 1; bases outside the gene matches: 6. CDR3 loop: CASSAPGQGSGNTIYF. DNA of the CDR3: TGTGCCAGCAGTGCCCCCGGACAGGGATCTGGAAACACCATATATTTT. The whole variable domain, filled in from reference TRBV25-1 and TRBJ1-3, reads EADIYQTPRYLVIGTGKKITLECSQTMGHDKMYWYQQDPGMELHLIHYSYGVNSTEKGDLSSESTVSRIRTEHFPLTLESARPSHTSQYLCASSAPGQGSGNTIYFGEGSWLTVV.

The V call is TRBV30, the J call TRBJ2-3; 9 nucleotides match TRBD2. V trimming: 3 bases; J trimming: 4 bases; junction bases outside the gene matches: 5. The length of the CDR3 is 14 residues. CDR1 GTSNPN and CDR2 SVGIG come from the germline V gene (reference sequence). The CDR3 loop is CAWRTAGGPDTQYF. In nucleotides, the CDR3 is TGTGCCTGGAGGACGGCGGGAGGGCCAGATACGCAGTATTTT.

In DNA, the CDR3 is TGTGCCAGCAGTCCCGGGACAGGGGCCGGTGGCTACACCTTC. This codes for CASSPGTGAGGYTF. The chain couples TRBV27 to TRBJ1-2, with 10 bases identical to TRBD1. The CDR3 contains 14 residues. The V gene's germline CDR1 is MNHEY and CDR2 SMNVEV (reference sequence). Trimming removed 5 bases from V and 7 bases from J; junction bases left unmatched: 7.

The genes are TRBV9 and TRBJ2-5, with TRBD2 identical over 9 bases. From germline, CDR1 is SGDLS and CDR2 YYNGEE. The junction had 11 bases not matched to a gene; V was cut back by 3 bases and J by 5 bases. This CDR3 is 16 amino acids long. CDR3 region: CASSGGVAGARETQYF. CDR3 in DNA: TGTGCCAGCAGCGGGGGGGTAGCGGGAGCTAGGGAGACCCAGTACTTC.

V and J are TRBV5-1 and TRBJ2-1; 8 nucleotides match TRBD1. The germline V gene encodes CDR1 SGHRS and CDR2 YFSETQ. CDR3 length: 16 residues. With V trimmed by 3 bases and J by 0 bases, 5 bases remained unmatched. The CDR3 spells CASSYTRGHSYNEQFF. For the CDR3, the DNA is TGCGCCAGCAGCTATACCAGGGGGCACTCCTACAATGAGCAGTTCTTC. Full variable domain (rest looked up from reference TRBV5-1 and TRBJ2-1): KAGVTQTPRYLIKTRGQQVTLSCSPISGHRSVSWYQQTPGQGLQFLFEYFSETQRNKGNFPGRFSGRQFSNSRSEMNVSTLELGDSALYLCASSYTRGHSYNEQFFGPGTRLTVL.

Details on this clone: A read error may produce the germline difference seen at one junction end. The CDR3 DNA reads TGCGCCAGCAGTTTGGGCCGGGGCCAAGGAGTTTACAATGAGCAGTTCTTC. Protein product: CASSLGRGQGVYNEQFF. This chain joins TRBV5-1 and TRBJ2-1, with D perhaps being TRBD1 or TRBD2 (5 bases each). CDR1 and CDR2 (germline): SGHRS, YFSETQ. This CDR3 spans 17 amino acids. Combining the CDR3 with reference TRBV5-1 and TRBJ2-1 gives the whole variable domain KAGVTQTPRYLIKTRGQQVTLSCSPISGHRSVSWYQQTPGQGLQFLFEYFSETQRNKGNFPGRFSGRQFSNSRSEMNVSTLELGDSALYLCASSLGRGQGVYNEQFFGPGTRLTVL.

This chain connects TRBV5-1 to TRBJ1-6; D is undetermined. This CDR3 is 14 amino acids long. Trimming took off 2 bases at V and 5 bases at J, with 8 bases between the two ends. Germline V gene sequence: CDR1 SGHRS, CDR2 YFSETQ. CDR3 region: CASSFFGDNSPLHF. The CDR3 region has the DNA TGCGCCAGCAGCTTCTTCGGGGATAATTCACCCCTCCACTTT.

CDR3 region: CASGAQGVEDVGQFF. CDR3 coding DNA: TGTGCCAGTGGGGCACAGGGGGTCGAGGACGTAGGGCAGTTCTTC. The chain joins TRBV28 to TRBJ2-1; 8 bases fit TRBD1. Germline V gives CDR1 MDHEN, CDR2 SYDVKM. The V segment lost 9 bases and the J segment 12 bases; nucleotides outside the gene matches: 19. The CDR3 covers 15 residues.

Regarding this clone: Other nucleotide sequences in the sample specify the same CDR3. The chain recombines TRBV18 with TRBJ1-3; D uncertain. Germline loops: CDR1 KGHSH, CDR2 LQKENI. Between the trimmed V and J ends, which lost 0 bases and 0 bases, there was a span of 9 bases. This CDR3 has 16 amino acids. CDR3 protein: CASSPPGPGSGNTIYF. The DNA of the CDR3 is TGTGCCAGCTCACCACCCGGACCTGGCTCTGGAAACACCATATATTTT. Full variable domain (missing parts from reference TRBV18 and TRBJ1-3): NAGVMQNPRHLVRRRGQEARLRCSPMKGHSHVYWYRQLPEEGLKFMVYLQKENIIDESGMPKERFSAEFPKEGPSILRIQQVVRGDSAAYFCASSPPGPGSGNTIYFGEGSWLTVV.

The rearrangement links TRBV28 to TRBJ1-5; D is possibly TRBD1 (6 bases). The germline V and J ends were trimmed by 7 bases and 6 bases, with 13 bases remaining between them. This CDR3 has 13 residues. The germline gives CDR1 MDHEN, CDR2 SYDVKM. The CDR3 spells CASIGGAGQPQHF. The CDR3 DNA reads TGTGCCAGCATCGGGGGGGCTGGTCAGCCCCAGCATTTT.

The V gene is TRBV18, the J gene TRBJ2-7, with 16 bases that match TRBD2. CDR3 length: 18 residues. Germline V gives CDR1 KGHSH, CDR2 LQKENI. J was trimmed by 2 bases and V by 3 bases; bases with no gene match: 7. DNA of the CDR3: TGTGCCAGCTCACCCACCGGGACTAGCGGGAGGGCCACCTACGAGCAGTACTTC. This gives the protein CASSPTGTSGRATYEQYF. Supplemented by reference TRBV18 and TRBJ2-7, the full variable domain reads NAGVMQNPRHLVRRRGQEARLRCSPMKGHSHVYWYRQLPEEGLKFMVYLQKENIIDESGMPKERFSAEFPKEGPSILRIQQVVRGDSAAYFCASSPTGTSGRATYEQYFGPGTRLTVT.

The chain employs TRBV5-1 and TRBJ2-2, with 7 bases identical to TRBD2. CDR1 SGHRS and CDR2 YFSETQ come from the germline V gene. The CDR3 spans 15 residues. V dropped 0 bases and J dropped 3; count of bases not matched to a gene: 2. CDR3 sequence: CASSLGAGDTGELFF. The CDR3 DNA follows: TGCGCCAGCAGCTTGGGGGCGGGAGACACCGGGGAGCTGTTTTTT.